This TCR beta chain originates from a study of regulatory T cells in long-lasting Graves disease. Looking at the study overall: Persistence in Graves' disease required over 5 years of antithyroid drugs plus positive TSH receptor antibodies.

The TCR beta library used iRepertoire HTBI primers with Arm-PCR amplification of CDR3. TCRdb passed the multiplex PCR reads through MiXCR, listing each CDR3 protein once. The sample lists 250,000 to 300,000 distinct CDR3 sequences; 20% to 25% were seen once. Noted time point: persistent/refractory GD, antithyroid drugs over 5 years with positive TRAb. Making the TCR library involved RNA that had been extracted from PBMCs. Points from the study as a whole: Peripheral blood, not thyroid tissue, was the sole material studied.

V was shortened by 2 bases and J by 0 bases, with 13 bases between the two germline ends. CDR3 length: 16 residues. Germline V gene data show CDR1 as SGHVS and CDR2 as FQNEAQ. This clonotype was observed at least ten times. What it binds is not known. The sample in question was peripheral blood mononuclear cells (PBMCs), obtained when the disease was refractory, from a patient treated with antithyroid drugs. The V call is TRBV7-8, the J call TRBJ1-2; D uncertain. The TCR originated in a female donor with Graves disease. CDR3 sequence: CASSLNPDGTNYGYTF. In nucleotides, the CDR3 is TGTGCCAGCAGCTTAAATCCTGATGGTACTAACTATGGCTACACCTTC.